This T cell receptor (beta chain) was retrieved from a study of identical twins. Study-wide findings and caveats: Models came in too low on out-of-frame TCR alpha sharing in monozygotic twins.

This clonotype was counted at least ten times. Its specificity is not known. CDR3 length equals 12 residues. CDR1 and CDR2 (germline): SQVTM, ANQGSEA. V shed 6 bases and J shed 4 bases, with 12 bases lying between them. TCRdb reanalysed the 5' RACE reads using MiXCR and keeps one entry per CDR3 protein. The table records 500,000 to 550,000 distinct CDR3 sequences, about a fifth of them present only once. The same data also contributed to another study, on yellow fever vaccine responses in identical twins. That paper adds: Twins' vaccine T cell response reportedly seemed partly convergent, partly personalized.

Sequencing was carried out using CD4+ T cells sorted from blood. This clonotype originated in a woman aged 18-35 years in good health. The genes are TRBV29-1 and TRBJ2-5; D is perhaps TRBD2 (6 bases). CDR3 loop: CSVEGIGETQYF. The CDR3, as DNA: TGCAGCGTGGAGGGAATAGGAGAGACCCAGTACTTC.